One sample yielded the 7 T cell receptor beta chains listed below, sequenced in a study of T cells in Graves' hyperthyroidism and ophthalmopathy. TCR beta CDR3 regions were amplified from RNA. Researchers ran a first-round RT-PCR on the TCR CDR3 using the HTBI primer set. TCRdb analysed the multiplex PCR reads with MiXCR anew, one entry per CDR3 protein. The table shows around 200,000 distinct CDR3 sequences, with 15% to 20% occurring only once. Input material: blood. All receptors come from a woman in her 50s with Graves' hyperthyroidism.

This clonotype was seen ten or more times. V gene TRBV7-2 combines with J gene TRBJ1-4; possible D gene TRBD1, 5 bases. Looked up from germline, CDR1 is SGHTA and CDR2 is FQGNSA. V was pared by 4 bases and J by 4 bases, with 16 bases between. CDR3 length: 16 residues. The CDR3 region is CASSSQRQLLNEKLFF. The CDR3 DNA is TGTGCCAGCAGCTCCCAGCGACAGTTACTTAATGAAAAACTGTTTTTT.

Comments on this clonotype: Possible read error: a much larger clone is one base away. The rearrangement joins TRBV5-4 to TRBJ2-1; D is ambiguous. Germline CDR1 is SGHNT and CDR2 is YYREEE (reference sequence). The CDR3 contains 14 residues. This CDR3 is CASSPRTEANERFF. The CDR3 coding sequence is TGTGCCAGCAGCCCACGGACCGAAGCCAATGAGCGGTTCTTC. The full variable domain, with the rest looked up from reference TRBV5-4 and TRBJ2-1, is ETGVTQSPTHLIKTRGQQVTLRCSSQSGHNTVSWYQQALGQGPQFIFQYYREEENGRGNFPPRFSGLQFPNYSSELNVNALELDDSALYLCASSPRTEANERFFGPGTRLTVL.

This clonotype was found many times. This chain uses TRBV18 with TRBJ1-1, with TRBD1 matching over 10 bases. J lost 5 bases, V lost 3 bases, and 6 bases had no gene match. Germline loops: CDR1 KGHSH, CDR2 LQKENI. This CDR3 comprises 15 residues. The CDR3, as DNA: TGTGCCAGCTCACCTGACAGGGGGCGGAATACTGAAGCTTTCTTT. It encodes CASSPDRGRNTEAFF.

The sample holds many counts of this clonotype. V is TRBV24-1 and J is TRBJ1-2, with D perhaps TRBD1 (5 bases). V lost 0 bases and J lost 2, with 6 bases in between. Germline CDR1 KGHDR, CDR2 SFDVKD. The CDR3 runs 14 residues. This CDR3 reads CATSDLNRNYGYTF. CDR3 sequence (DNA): TGTGCCACCAGTGATTTGAACAGGAACTATGGCTACACCTTC.

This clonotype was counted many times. In DNA form, the CDR3 reads TGCAGTGCTAGAACGGGGACGGTGAACACCGGGGAGCTGTTTTTT. Its translation is CSARTGTVNTGELFF. This chain joins TRBV20-1 and TRBJ2-2, with D perhaps assigned TRBD1 or TRBD2 (5 bases each). Per the germline V gene, CDR1 is DFQATT and CDR2 is SNEGSKA (reference sequence). The CDR3 totals 15 residues. V lost 2 bases and J 1 base, leaving 11 bases between the germline ends.

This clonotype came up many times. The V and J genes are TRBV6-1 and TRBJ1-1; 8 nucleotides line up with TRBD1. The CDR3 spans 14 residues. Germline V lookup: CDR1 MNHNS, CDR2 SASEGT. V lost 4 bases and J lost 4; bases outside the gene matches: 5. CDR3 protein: CASSATGGGTEAFF. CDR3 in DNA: TGTGCCAGCAGTGCAACAGGGGGAGGCACTGAAGCTTTCTTT.

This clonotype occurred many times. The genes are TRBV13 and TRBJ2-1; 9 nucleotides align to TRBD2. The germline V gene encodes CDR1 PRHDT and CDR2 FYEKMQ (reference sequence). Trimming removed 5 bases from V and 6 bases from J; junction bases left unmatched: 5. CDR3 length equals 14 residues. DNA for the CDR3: TGTGCCAGCAGCGCGGGACTAGCTCGCAATGAGCAGTTCTTC. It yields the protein CASSAGLARNEQFF. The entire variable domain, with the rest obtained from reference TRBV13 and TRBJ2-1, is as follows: AAGVIQSPRHLIKEKRETATLKCYPIPRHDTVYWYQQGPGQDPQFLISFYEKMQSDKGSIPDRFSAQQFSDYHSELNMSSLELGDSALYFCASSAGLARNEQFFGPGTRLTVL.